This entry describes one T cell receptor beta chain. Its antigen is unknown. This record comes from a study of cytomegalovirus exposure and HLA in healthy donors. Study conclusions and caveats: The authors enumerated over 150 TCR beta chains as linked to cytomegalovirus. There were some public TCRs occurring in many donors, but most TCR sequences were rare.

The PCR had 60 Vbeta and 13 Jbeta primers. Only in-frame clones appear in the TCRdb table, and some are missing; sequencing was by immunoSEQ multiplex PCR. This table holds 210,000 or so clones, around 80% found once. Material for sequencing was PBMCs. The source is a girl aged 2 to 10 in good health and CMV-seronegative.

In DNA, the CDR3 is TGTGCCTGGAGGCCCGGTAGCGGGAGAAACATTCAGTACTTC. Its protein is CAWRPGSGRNIQYF. This chain connects TRBV30 to TRBJ2-4, with 9 bases fitting TRBD2. V lost 3 bases to trimming and J lost 6 bases; unmatched junction nucleotides: 6. The V gene's germline CDR1 is GTSNPN and CDR2 SVGIG (reference sequence). The CDR3 extends over 14 amino acids.